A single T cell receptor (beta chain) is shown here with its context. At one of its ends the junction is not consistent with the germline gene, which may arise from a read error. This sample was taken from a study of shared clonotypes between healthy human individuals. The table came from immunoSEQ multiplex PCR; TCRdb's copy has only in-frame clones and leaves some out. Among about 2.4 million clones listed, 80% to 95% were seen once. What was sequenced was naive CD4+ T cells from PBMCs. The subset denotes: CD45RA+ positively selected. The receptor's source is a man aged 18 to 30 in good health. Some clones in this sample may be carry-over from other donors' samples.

Here the CDR3 reads CSVETGGGF. The CDR3 nucleotides read TGCAGCGTTGAAACAGGGGGTGGTTTT. The chain combines TRBV29-1 with TRBJ2-3, with 8 bases fitting TRBD1. The CDR3 is made up of 9 amino acids. The V gene's germline CDR1 is SQVTM and CDR2 ANQGSEA.